These 15 T cell receptor beta chains share one sample of origin, sequenced in a study of shared clonotypes between healthy human individuals. Some clones are missing from TCRdb's copy, which holds only in-frame ones; the method was immunoSEQ multiplex PCR. The table records a few hundred thousand clones, about 96% of them present only once. Sequenced input: naive CD4+ T cells sorted from blood. Stated subset: CD45RA+ positively selected. The receptors were gathered from a woman in her 30s in good health.

This chain uses TRBV28 with TRBJ1-2, with unresolved D. V shed 2 bases and J shed 4 bases, with 5 bases lying between them. In germline, CDR1 is MDHEN, CDR2 SYDVKM. The CDR3 has 12 residues. The DNA for the CDR3 is TGTGCCAGCAGTTTAACAGTCTATGGCTACACCTTC. This gives the protein CASSLTVYGYTF.

The chain carries TRBV29-1 and TRBJ1-2, with D perhaps TRBD1 (6 bases). There are 16 residues in the CDR3. In germline, CDR1 is SQVTM, CDR2 ANQGSEA. V was pared by 6 bases and J by 7 bases, with 27 bases between. The CDR3 loop reads CSVGGAGQGRVGGYTF. As DNA, the CDR3 is TGCAGCGTCGGCGGCGCCGGGCAGGGGCGCGTCGGTGGCTACACCTTC.

V gene TRBV7-2 combines with J gene TRBJ1-2; 8 positions match TRBD1. Unmatched junction bases numbered 10, after V lost 5 bases and J lost 8 bases. CDR1 is SGHTA and CDR2 is FQGNSA in the germline V gene. The CDR3 runs 14 residues. The CDR3 region has the DNA TGTGCCAGCAGCGTATCAGGGGGCGCTTGGGGCTACACCTTC. It yields the protein CASSVSGGAWGYTF. The variable domain in full, with the rest retrieved from reference TRBV7-2 and TRBJ1-2, is GAGVSQSPSNKVTEKGKDVELRCDPISGHTALYWYRQSLGQGLEFLIYFQGNSAPDKSGLPSDRFSAERTGGSVSTLTIQRTQQEDSAVYLCASSVSGGAWGYTFGSGTRLTVV.

V is TRBV27 and J is TRBJ2-1; 8 bases fit TRBD2. The CDR3 totals 15 residues. CDR1 and CDR2 from the germline V gene are MNHEY and SMNVEV (reference sequence). V was pared by 5 bases and J by 8 bases, with 11 bases of the junction left unmatched. The DNA for the CDR3 is TGTGCCAGCAGTCCCCTGTTTGCGGGAGGCCATGAGCAGTTCTTC. It translates to CASSPLFAGGHEQFF.

The chain links TRBV18 to TRBJ2-6; D is perhaps TRBD1 or TRBD2 (7 bases each). The germline gives CDR1 KGHSH, CDR2 LQKENI. V lost 3 bases and J lost 1, with 13 bases in between. The CDR3 is 17 residues long. CDR3 amino acids: CASSPDREGSGANVLTF. For the CDR3, the DNA is TGTGCCAGCTCACCCGACAGGGAGGGATCTGGGGCCAACGTCCTGACTTTC.

This chain uses TRBV5-6 with TRBJ2-7; D uncertain. The V end was cut by 4 bases, the J end by 0 bases, with 14 bases between. The CDR3 totals 15 residues. The germline V gene has CDR1 SGHDT and CDR2 YYEEEE. CDR3 coding DNA: TGTGCCAGCAGCACCAATTTAGGCCTCTCCTACGAGCAGTACTTC. Translation: CASSTNLGLSYEQYF.

The rearrangement links TRBV5-1 to TRBJ2-5, with D uncertain. Between the trimmed V and J ends, which lost 0 bases and 1 base, there was a span of 10 bases. The CDR3 runs 15 residues. The germline CDR1 and CDR2 sequences are SGHRS and YFSETQ. CDR3 in DNA: TGCGCCAGCAGCTTGGAGAGGCCGATCCAAGAGACCCAGTACTTC. Protein sequence: CASSLERPIQETQYF.

V gene TRBV29-1 combines with J gene TRBJ1-2; D is perhaps TRBD1 (5 bases). This CDR3 has 12 residues. V lost 1 base and J lost 7, with 10 bases in between. Germline V gene data show CDR1 as SQVTM and CDR2 as ANQGSEA. As DNA, the CDR3 is TGCAGCGTTGAAGGTCAGGGCACTGGCTACACCTTC. Its protein is CSVEGQGTGYTF.

This sequence joins TRBV11-2 and TRBJ2-7; a weak D match, TRBD2 (5 bases). Trimming took off 5 bases at V and 6 bases at J, with 8 bases between the two ends. The CDR3 spans 11 residues. Per the germline V gene, CDR1 is SGHAT and CDR2 is FQNNGV. CDR3 coding DNA: TGTGCCAGCAGCCTGAGGGCCGAGCAGTACTTC. Protein: CASSLRAEQYF.

The genes are TRBV28 and TRBJ1-4, with D possibly being TRBD1 (5 bases). V lost 3 bases to trimming and J lost 7 bases, with 15 bases between them. Per germline, CDR1 MDHEN and CDR2 SYDVKM. This CDR3 has 15 amino acids. The CDR3 bases are TGTGCCAGCAGTTTTGCAGGGAAGGAGTCTGAAAAACTGTTTTTT. Protein sequence: CASSFAGKESEKLFF.

The rearrangement joins TRBV6-1 to TRBJ2-5; TRBD2 might be the D (5 bases). There are 16 residues in the CDR3. Germline V gene data show CDR1 as MNHNS and CDR2 as SASEGT. V shed 0 bases and J shed 7 bases, with 18 bases lying between them. In DNA, the CDR3 is TGTGCCAGCAGTGAAGCGCTTGGGAGTTTTTCCGGGACCCAGTACTTC. This sequence encodes CASSEALGSFSGTQYF.

The chain recombines TRBV7-9 with TRBJ2-7, with D hard to call. V lost 5 bases, J lost 2 bases, and 10 bases lay in between. CDR1 SEHNR and CDR2 FQNEAQ come from the germline V gene (reference sequence). The CDR3 loop spans 13 amino acids. The CDR3 DNA reads as TGTGCCAGCAGCCTTCGTAGGGCCTACGAGCAGTACTTC. It is translated as CASSLRRAYEQYF.

The CDR3 DNA sequence: TGTGCCATCAGTGAATTAGCAGGGGAAACTGAAGCTTTCTTT. Its protein product is CAISELAGETEAFF. The V and J genes are TRBV10-3 and TRBJ1-1; D perhaps matches TRBD1 (6 bases). Germline CDR1 is ENHRY and CDR2 is SYGVKD. V shed 3 bases and J shed 5 bases, with 13 bases lying between them. The CDR3 covers 14 residues.

This clone appeared a single time. J is TRBJ2-5 and V is TRBV20-1; D possibly corresponds to TRBD2 (7 bases). The length of the CDR3 is 11 residues. The germline CDR1 and CDR2 sequences are DFQATT and SNEGSKA (reference sequence). Deletions cut 5 bases from V and 10 bases from J, with 14 bases between. CDR3: CSALGGGDQYF. The CDR3 nucleotides read TGCAGTGCTCTGGGGGGGGGCGACCAGTACTTC.

This chain connects TRBV11-3 to TRBJ2-3; 8 bases are a match to TRBD2. J gave up 0 bases and V 6 bases, and 5 bases lay outside the gene matches. CDR3 size: 15 residues. Germline V gives CDR1 SGHNT, CDR2 YENEEA. CDR3 in DNA: TGTGCCAGCAGTCAAGTAGCGGGGAGCACAGATACGCAGTATTTT. Amino acids: CASSQVAGSTDTQYF.